This TCR beta chain was sequenced for a study of radiotherapy plus CTLA-4 blockade in lung cancer. Across the whole study: Around 19% of patients responded objectively, and approximately 31% achieved disease control. Points from the study as a whole: Among blood TCR repertoires after radiotherapy plus ipilimumab, tumor-derived clones expanded.

Lung cancer patients with chemo-refractory metastatic non-small-cell disease were given focal radiation plus CTLA-4 blockade with ipilimumab. Some clones are missing from TCRdb's copy, which holds only in-frame ones; the method was immunoSEQ multiplex PCR. The sample has about 88,000 clones; approximately 79% are singletons. Turning to this clone: The antigen is unknown.

Germline CDR1 reads MNHNS; CDR2 reads SASEGT. The V end was cut by 6 bases, the J end by 3 bases, with 14 bases between. This CDR3 is built from 14 residues. The chain combines TRBV6-1 with TRBJ1-2, with D perhaps TRBD1 (6 bases). This clonotype originated in a human donor with non-small cell lung cancer that progressed on radiotherapy plus ipilimumab. The sample in question was peripheral blood, obtained from a patient treated with radiotherapy plus ipilimumab. CDR3 in amino acids: CASRDSFPYYGYTF. The DNA of the CDR3 is TGTGCCAGCAGGGACAGTTTTCCCTACTATGGCTACACCTTC.